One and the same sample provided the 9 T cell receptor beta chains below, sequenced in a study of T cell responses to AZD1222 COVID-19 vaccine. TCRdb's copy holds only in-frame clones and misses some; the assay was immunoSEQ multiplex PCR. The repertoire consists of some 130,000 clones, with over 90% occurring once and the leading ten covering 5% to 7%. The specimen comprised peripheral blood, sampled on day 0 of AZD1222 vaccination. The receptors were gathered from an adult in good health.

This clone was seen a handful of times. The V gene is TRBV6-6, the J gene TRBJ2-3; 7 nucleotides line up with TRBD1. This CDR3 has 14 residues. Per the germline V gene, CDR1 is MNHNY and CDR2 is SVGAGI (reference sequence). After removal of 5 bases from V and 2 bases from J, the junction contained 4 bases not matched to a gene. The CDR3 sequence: CASSRDSPTDTQYF. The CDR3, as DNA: TGTGCCAGCAGTAGGGACAGCCCCACAGATACGCAGTATTTT.

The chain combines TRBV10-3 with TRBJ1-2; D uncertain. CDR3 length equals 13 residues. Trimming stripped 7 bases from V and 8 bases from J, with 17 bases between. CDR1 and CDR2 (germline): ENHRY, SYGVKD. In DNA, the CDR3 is TGTGCCATCACCCGAGACCGGACCCAGGGCTACACCTTC. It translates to CAITRDRTQGYTF.

The CDR3 DNA follows: TGTGCCAGCAGTGTCCCGGGGAAGCGCTACGAGCAGTACTTC. It is translated as CASSVPGKRYEQYF. The chain links TRBV28 to TRBJ2-7; D is perhaps TRBD2 (5 bases). This CDR3 contains 14 residues. V was clipped by 5 bases and J by 3 bases, with 14 bases between them. Germline lookup yields CDR1 MDHEN and CDR2 SYDVKM.

CDR3 sequence: CASSLYEGVATNEKLFF. The CDR3 coding sequence is TGTGCCAGCAGCTTATATGAAGGGGTAGCAACTAATGAAAAACTGTTTTTT. The chain carries TRBV5-4 and TRBJ1-4; maybe TRBD1 (5 bases). V lost 2 bases and J lost 0, with 14 bases in between. CDR1 SGHNT and CDR2 YYREEE come from the germline V gene (reference sequence). CDR3 length: 17 amino acids. Drawing the rest from reference TRBV5-4 and TRBJ1-4, the complete variable domain is ETGVTQSPTHLIKTRGQQVTLRCSSQSGHNTVSWYQQALGQGPQFIFQYYREEENGRGNFPPRFSGLQFPNYSSELNVNALELDDSALYLCASSLYEGVATNEKLFFGSGTQLSVL.

The CDR3 DNA is TGTGCCAGCAGCGTAGAAGGACAGTCCTACGAGCAGTACTTC. Protein: CASSVEGQSYEQYF. V gene TRBV9 combines with J gene TRBJ2-7; D is perhaps TRBD1 (6 bases). This CDR3 has 14 amino acids. Trimming removed 0 bases from V and 1 base from J, with 8 bases in between. From germline, CDR1 is SGDLS and CDR2 YYNGEE.

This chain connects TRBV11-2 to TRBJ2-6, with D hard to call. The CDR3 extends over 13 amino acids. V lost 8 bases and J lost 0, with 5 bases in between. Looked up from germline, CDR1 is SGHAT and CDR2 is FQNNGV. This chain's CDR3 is CASSFSGANVLTF. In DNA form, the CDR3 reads TGTGCCAGCTCCTTCTCTGGGGCCAACGTCCTGACTTTC.

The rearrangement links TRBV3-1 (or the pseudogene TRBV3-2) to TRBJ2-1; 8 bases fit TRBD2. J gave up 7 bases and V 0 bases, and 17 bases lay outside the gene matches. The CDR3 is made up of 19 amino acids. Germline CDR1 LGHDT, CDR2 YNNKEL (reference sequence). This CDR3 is CASSQDRAIAGRMRNEQFF. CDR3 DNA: TGTGCCAGCAGCCAAGATCGGGCGATAGCGGGAAGGATGAGGAATGAGCAGTTCTTC.

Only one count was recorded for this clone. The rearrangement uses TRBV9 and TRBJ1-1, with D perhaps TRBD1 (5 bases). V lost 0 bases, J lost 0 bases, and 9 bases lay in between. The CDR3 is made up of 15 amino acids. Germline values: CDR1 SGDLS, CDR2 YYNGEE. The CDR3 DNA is TGTGCCAGCAGCGTAGAGGGACGTATGAACACTGAAGCTTTCTTT. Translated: CASSVEGRMNTEAFF.

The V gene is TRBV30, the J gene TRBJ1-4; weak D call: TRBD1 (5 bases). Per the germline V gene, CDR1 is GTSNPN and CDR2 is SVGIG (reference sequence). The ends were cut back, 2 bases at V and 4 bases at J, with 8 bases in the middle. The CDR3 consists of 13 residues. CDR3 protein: CAWSSDSNEKLFF. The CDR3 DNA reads TGTGCCTGGAGTTCCGACAGTAATGAAAAACTGTTTTTT.